This paragraph covers one TCR beta chain sequence. Its matching antigen is unknown. TCRdb ran MiXCR on the 5' RACE reads and lists one entry per CDR3 protein. The sample lists about 60,000 distinct CDR3 sequences; around 30% were seen once. CD25-based Treg depletion was applied to purified naive CD4+ T cells. Germline trimming cut 0 bases from V and 3 bases from J; bases unmatched to any gene: 7. CDR3 length equals 19 residues. In germline, CDR1 is SGHRS, CDR2 YFSETQ. Study-level points and caveats: Tumor Treg TCRs overlapped most with tumor naive CD4+ cells. Tumor memory CD4+ T cell TCR gene usage clustered with blood and lymph node memory CD4+ cells and lymph node naive CD4+ cells.

This TCR was recovered from a female donor with breast cancer. Sequencing used tumor-infiltrating naive CD4+ T cells sorted from the breast tumor. Subset specified: naive CD4+ T cells, CD4+CD45RA+CD25-. This chain connects TRBV5-1 to TRBJ2-6, with 12 bases that match TRBD2. The CDR3 DNA follows: TGCGCCAGCAGCTTGGCTAGCGGGAGGGCCAGACTTGGGGCCAACGTCCTGACTTTC. Its protein product is CASSLASGRARLGANVLTF.